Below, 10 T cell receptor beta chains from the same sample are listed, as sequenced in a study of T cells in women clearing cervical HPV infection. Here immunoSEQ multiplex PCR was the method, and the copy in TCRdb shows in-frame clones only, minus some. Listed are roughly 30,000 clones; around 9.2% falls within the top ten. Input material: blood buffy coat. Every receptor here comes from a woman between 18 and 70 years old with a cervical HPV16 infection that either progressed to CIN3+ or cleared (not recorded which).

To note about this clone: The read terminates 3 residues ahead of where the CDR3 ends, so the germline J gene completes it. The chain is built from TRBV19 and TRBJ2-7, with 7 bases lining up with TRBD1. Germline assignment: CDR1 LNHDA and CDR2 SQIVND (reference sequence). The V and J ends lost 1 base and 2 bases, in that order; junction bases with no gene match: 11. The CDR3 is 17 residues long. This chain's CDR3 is CASSIVSGAGGPYEQYF. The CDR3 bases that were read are TGTGCCAGTAGTATAGTCTCCGGGGCAGGGGGTCCCTACGAG.

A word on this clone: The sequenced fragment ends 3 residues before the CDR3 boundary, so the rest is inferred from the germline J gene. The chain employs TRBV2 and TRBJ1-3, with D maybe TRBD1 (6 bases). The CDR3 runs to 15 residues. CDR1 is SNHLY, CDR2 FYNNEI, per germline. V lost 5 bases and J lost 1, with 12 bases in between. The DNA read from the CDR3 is TGTGCCAGCAGTTATTTGGGGGCGTCTGGAAACACC. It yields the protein CASSYLGASGNT. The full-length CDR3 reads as CASSYLGASGNTIYF.

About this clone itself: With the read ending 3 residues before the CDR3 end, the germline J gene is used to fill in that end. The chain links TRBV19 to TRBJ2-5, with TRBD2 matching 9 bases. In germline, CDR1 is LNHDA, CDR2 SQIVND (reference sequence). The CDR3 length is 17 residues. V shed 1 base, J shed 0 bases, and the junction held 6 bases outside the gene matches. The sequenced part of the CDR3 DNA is TGTGCCAGTAGTATAGGCGGGCTAGCGGGGTACCAAGAGACC. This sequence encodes CASSIGGLAGYQET. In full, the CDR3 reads CASSIGGLAGYQETQYF.

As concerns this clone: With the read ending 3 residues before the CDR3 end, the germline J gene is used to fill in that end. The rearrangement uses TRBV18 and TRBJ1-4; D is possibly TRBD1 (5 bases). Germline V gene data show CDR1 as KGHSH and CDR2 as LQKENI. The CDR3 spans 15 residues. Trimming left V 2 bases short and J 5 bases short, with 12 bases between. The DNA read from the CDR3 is TGTGCCAGCTCACCAAGGCAGGGTCAAAATGAAAAA. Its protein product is CASSPRQGQNEK. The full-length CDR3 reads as CASSPRQGQNEKLFF.

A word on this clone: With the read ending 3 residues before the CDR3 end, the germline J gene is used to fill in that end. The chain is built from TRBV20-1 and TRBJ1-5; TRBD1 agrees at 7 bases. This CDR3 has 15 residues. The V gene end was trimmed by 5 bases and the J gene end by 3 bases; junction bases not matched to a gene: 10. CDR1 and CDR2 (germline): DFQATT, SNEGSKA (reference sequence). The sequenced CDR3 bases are TGCAGTGCTGTTAGCTACGACAGGGCCAATCAGCCC. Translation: CSAVSYDRANQP. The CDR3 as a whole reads CSAVSYDRANQPQHF.

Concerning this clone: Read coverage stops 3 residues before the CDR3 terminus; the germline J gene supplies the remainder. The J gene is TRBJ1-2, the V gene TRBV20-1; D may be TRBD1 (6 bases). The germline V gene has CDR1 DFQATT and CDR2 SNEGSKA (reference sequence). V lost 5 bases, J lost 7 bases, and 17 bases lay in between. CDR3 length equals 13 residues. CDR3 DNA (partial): TGCAGTGCTCCCCCCGGCAGGGGTTCTGGC. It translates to CSAPPGRGSG. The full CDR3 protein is CSAPPGRGSGYTF.

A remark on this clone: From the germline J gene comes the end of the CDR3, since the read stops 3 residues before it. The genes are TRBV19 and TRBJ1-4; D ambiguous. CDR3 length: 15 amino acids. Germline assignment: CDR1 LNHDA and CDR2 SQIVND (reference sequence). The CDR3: CASTRSWLGNSPLFF. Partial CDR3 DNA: TGTGCCAGTACTAGGAGCTGGCTTGGAAATTCACCA.

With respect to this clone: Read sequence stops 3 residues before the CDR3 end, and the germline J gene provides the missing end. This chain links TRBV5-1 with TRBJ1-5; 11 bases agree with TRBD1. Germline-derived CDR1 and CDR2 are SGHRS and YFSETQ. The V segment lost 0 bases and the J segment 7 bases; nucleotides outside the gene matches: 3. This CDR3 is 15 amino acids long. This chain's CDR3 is CASSLEGTGGQPQHF. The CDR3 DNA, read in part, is TGCGCCAGCAGCTTGGAGGGGACAGGGGGGCAGCCC.

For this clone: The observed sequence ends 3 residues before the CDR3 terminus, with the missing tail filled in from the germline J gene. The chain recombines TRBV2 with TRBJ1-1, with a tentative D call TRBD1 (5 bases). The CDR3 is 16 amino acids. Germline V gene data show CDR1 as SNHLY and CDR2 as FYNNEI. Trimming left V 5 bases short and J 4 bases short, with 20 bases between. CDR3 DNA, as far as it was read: TGTGCCAGCAGTCCCACACAGCCAGGGATTGGCACTGAA. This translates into CASSPTQPGIGTE. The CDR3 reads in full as CASSPTQPGIGTEAFF.

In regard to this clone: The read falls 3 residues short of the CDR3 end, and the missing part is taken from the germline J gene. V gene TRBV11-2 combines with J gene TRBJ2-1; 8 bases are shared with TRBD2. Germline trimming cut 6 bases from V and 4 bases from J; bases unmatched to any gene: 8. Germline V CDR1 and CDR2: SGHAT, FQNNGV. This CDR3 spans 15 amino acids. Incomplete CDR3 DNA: TGTGCCAGCAGTCCGCTAGCGGGCCAATACAATGAG. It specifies CASSPLAGQYNE. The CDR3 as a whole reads CASSPLAGQYNEQFF. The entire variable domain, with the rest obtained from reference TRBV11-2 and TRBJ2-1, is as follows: EAGVAQSPRYKIIEKRQSVAFWCNPISGHATLYWYQQILGQGPKLLIQFQNNGVVDDSQLPKDRFSAERLKGVDSTLKIQPAKLEDSAVYLCASSPLAGQYNEQFFGPGTRLTVL.